Listed here are 20 T cell receptor beta chains from one sample, sequenced in a study of T cells in localized non-small cell lung cancer. This table comes from immunoSEQ multiplex PCR, and its TCRdb copy is limited to in-frame clones, with some not included. The repertoire includes 35,000 to 40,000 clones, over 75% of them detected once, and 2.5% to 3% sits in the top ten. Material: peripheral blood, obtained before any cancer treatment. These receptors were taken from a woman aged 35 to 70 with stage I lung adenocarcinoma.

The chain joins TRBV28 to TRBJ2-1; 12 positions match TRBD1. CDR1 is MDHEN and CDR2 is SYDVKM in the germline V gene. Trimming removed 5 bases from V and 8 bases from J; junction bases left unmatched: 7. CDR3 size: 15 residues. The CDR3 DNA follows: TGTGCCAGCAGTGTCGGGACAGGGGGCCGGGATGAGCAGTTCTTC. It codes for CASSVGTGGRDEQFF.

This chain connects TRBV2 to TRBJ2-1; 11 bases line up with TRBD2. This CDR3 is built from 14 residues. Germline loops: CDR1 SNHLY, CDR2 FYNNEI. The ends lost 6 bases at V and 14 bases at J; junction bases unmatched: 12. The CDR3 DNA reads as TGTGCCAGCAGATCTTTCACTAGCGGGAGTGGTGAGTTCTTC. Protein product: CASRSFTSGSGEFF.

CDR3: CASSLWIGTGDVAGELFF. CDR3 nucleotide sequence: TGTGCCAGCAGTTTATGGATAGGGACAGGGGATGTTGCCGGGGAGCTGTTTTTT. This chain links TRBV27 with TRBJ2-2; 10 positions match TRBD1. V lost 1 base, J lost 6 bases, and 11 bases stayed unmatched. CDR3 length: 18 residues. CDR1 and CDR2 (germline): MNHEY, SMNVEV (reference sequence).

CDR3 residues: CASSAAYPYEQYF. In DNA form, the CDR3 reads TGTGCCAGCAGTGCCGCTTATCCCTACGAGCAGTACTTC. This sequence joins TRBV6-5 and TRBJ2-7; the D is unclear. The CDR3 is made up of 13 amino acids. Per the germline V gene, CDR1 is MNHEY and CDR2 is SVGAGI. V was trimmed by 5 bases and J by 2 bases, leaving 10 bases between them.

This clone has only a few counts. The rearrangement joins TRBV29-1 to TRBJ2-1; a weak D match, TRBD2 (6 bases). V lost 0 bases to trimming and J lost 2 bases, with 8 bases between them. Per germline, CDR1 SQVTM and CDR2 ANQGSEA. The CDR3 is 14 amino acids. The CDR3, as DNA: TGCAGCGTTGAAGAGGGGGGTCCCTACAATGAGCAGTTCTTC. Translating gives CSVEEGGPYNEQFF.

The chain has TRBV7-2 and TRBJ2-5; TRBD2 aligns across 8 bases. Germline trimming cut 5 bases from V and 5 bases from J; bases unmatched to any gene: 7. The CDR3 length is 14 residues. The germline CDR1 and CDR2 sequences are SGHTA and FQGNSA. The CDR3: CASSRTTSAETQYF. The CDR3 DNA is TGTGCCAGCAGCAGAACGACTAGCGCCGAGACCCAGTACTTC. The full variable domain, in which reference TRBV7-2 and TRBJ2-5 provide the parts outside the CDR3, is GAGVSQSPSNKVTEKGKDVELRCDPISGHTALYWYRQSLGQGLEFLIYFQGNSAPDKSGLPSDRFSAERTGGSVSTLTIQRTQQEDSAVYLCASSRTTSAETQYFGPGTRLLVL.

This rearrangement joins TRBV28 to TRBJ2-1, with 8 bases identical to TRBD2. The CDR3 consists of 16 residues. V trimming: 5 bases; J trimming: 6 bases; junction bases outside the gene matches: 12. CDR1 is MDHEN and CDR2 is SYDVKM in the germline V gene. The CDR3 nucleotides are TGTGCCAGCAGTCCTCGGACTAGCCGTTTGCGCAATGAGCAGTTCTTC. It is translated as CASSPRTSRLRNEQFF.

The V gene is TRBV7-9, the J gene TRBJ2-5; possibly TRBD2 for D (6 bases). Germline CDR1 SEHNR, CDR2 FQNEAQ (reference sequence). The CDR3 sequence is 14 residues long. V dropped 5 bases and J dropped 1 base, with 11 bases sitting between them. CDR3: CASSPGGGQETQYF. CDR3 DNA sequence: TGTGCCAGCAGCCCCGGGGGAGGCCAAGAGACCCAGTACTTC.

This clone appeared a single time. The chain has TRBV7-2 and TRBJ2-5; 7 nucleotides align to TRBD1. V dropped 5 bases and J dropped 1; count of bases not matched to a gene: 10. The CDR3 extends over 16 amino acids. The germline V gene has CDR1 SGHTA and CDR2 FQGNSA. The CDR3 loop reads CASSTSTGAGQETQYF. The DNA for the CDR3 is TGTGCCAGCAGCACCTCTACAGGGGCAGGCCAAGAGACCCAGTACTTC.

The V gene is TRBV28, the J gene TRBJ1-5; D is ambiguous. CDR3 size: 16 residues. V lost 3 bases and J 0 bases, leaving 12 bases between the germline ends. The V gene's germline CDR1 is MDHEN and CDR2 SYDVKM. CDR3 in amino acids: CASSFEAHRSNQPQHF. CDR3 DNA sequence: TGTGCCAGCAGTTTTGAAGCACATCGTAGCAATCAGCCCCAGCATTTT.

The CDR3 sequence is CASSLGPSGNTIYF. CDR3 in DNA: TGTGCCAGCAGCTTAGGACCGTCTGGAAACACCATATATTTT. J is TRBJ1-3 and V is TRBV7-3; no clear D gene. The ends were cut back, 2 bases at V and 1 base at J, with 6 bases in the middle. Germline CDR1 and CDR2: SGHTA and FQGTGA. The CDR3 covers 14 residues.

Regarding this clone: The same CDR3 can be traced to other DNA sequences in this sample. This rearrangement joins TRBV6-1 to TRBJ2-1, with 7 bases aligning to TRBD2. Germline assignment: CDR1 MNHNS and CDR2 SASEGT. The CDR3 spans 15 residues. V was pared by 2 bases and J by 7 bases, with 8 bases of the junction left unmatched. CDR3 in DNA: TGTGCCAGCAGTGAATCGGGGGGAGGTCGGAATGAGCAGTTCTTC. As protein: CASSESGGGRNEQFF.

The chain joins TRBV5-1 to TRBJ2-7, with D uncertain. The V gene's germline CDR1 is SGHRS and CDR2 YFSETQ. This CDR3 spans 14 amino acids. The V and J ends lost 0 bases and 2 bases respectively, with 9 bases between them. In DNA, the CDR3 is TGCGCCAGCAGCTTGGGGACGGGCACCTACGAGCAGTACTTC. This sequence encodes CASSLGTGTYEQYF. Based on the CDR3 plus reference TRBV5-1 and TRBJ2-7, the full variable domain is KAGVTQTPRYLIKTRGQQVTLSCSPISGHRSVSWYQQTPGQGLQFLFEYFSETQRNKGNFPGRFSGRQFSNSRSEMNVSTLELGDSALYLCASSLGTGTYEQYFGPGTRLTVT.

This sequence joins TRBV21-1 and TRBJ2-3; whether TRBD1, the table's D call, matches the DNA was not checked. TRBV21-1 has pseudogene status. This CDR3 is built from 19 residues. Here the CDR3 reads CASSKGRVATGPHTDTQYF. The CDR3 bases are TGTGCCAGCAGCAAAGGCCGAGTGGCGACAGGGCCCCACACAGATACGCAGTATTTT.

The CDR3 is CASSPANTDTQYF. The CDR3 DNA sequence: TGTGCCAGCTCACCGGCCAACACAGATACGCAGTATTTT. The chain couples TRBV18 to TRBJ2-3; D uncertain. Germline assignment: CDR1 KGHSH and CDR2 LQKENI. This CDR3 has 13 residues. V lost 3 bases to trimming and J lost 2 bases, with 6 bases between them.

This clone was observed a single time. The CDR3, as DNA: TGTGCCAGCAGCTTAGGGAATCCGGGACAGCATCCGACAGATACGCAGTATTTT. Its protein product is CASSLGNPGQHPTDTQYF. The chain carries TRBV28 and TRBJ2-3; 7 nucleotides line up with TRBD1. The V gene end was trimmed by 6 bases and the J gene end by 3 bases; junction bases not matched to a gene: 18. Germline V gene sequence: CDR1 MDHEN, CDR2 SYDVKM. The CDR3 covers 18 residues.

This chain uses TRBV2 with TRBJ2-5, with D perhaps TRBD2 (6 bases). Germline V gene lookup returns CDR1 SNHLY and CDR2 FYNNEI. This CDR3 comprises 15 residues. Trimming removed 3 bases at V and 1 base at J, with 12 bases between. CDR3 sequence reads: CASSDQAGAQETQYF. CDR3 nucleotides: TGTGCCAGCAGTGACCAAGCGGGCGCCCAAGAGACCCAGTACTTC.

The chain links TRBV6-4 to TRBJ2-2; TRBD2 agrees at 9 bases. V lost 5 bases and J lost 7; bases outside the gene matches: 11. Germline CDR1 and CDR2: MRHNA and SNTAGT. The CDR3 sequence is 16 residues long. Here the CDR3 reads CASSPIAGEGGGELFF. CDR3 DNA sequence: TGTGCCAGCAGTCCTATAGCGGGAGAAGGCGGCGGGGAGCTGTTTTTT.

V usage is TRBV19 and J usage is TRBJ1-1, with a possible D match to TRBD1 (5 bases). Per germline, CDR1 LNHDA and CDR2 SQIVND (reference sequence). The CDR3 sequence is 15 residues long. V shed 1 base and J shed 0 bases, with 9 bases lying between them. CDR3 sequence: CASSIVTVMNTEAFF. For the CDR3, the DNA is TGTGCCAGTAGTATAGTGACAGTAATGAACACTGAAGCTTTCTTT.

In its sample, this clone was seen once. The chain uses TRBV19 and TRBJ2-7; 7 nucleotides match TRBD1. Trimming took 5 bases from V and 3 from J; bases not matched to a gene: 7. The CDR3 has 14 amino acids. Germline loops: CDR1 LNHDA, CDR2 SQIVND (reference sequence). The DNA for the CDR3 is TGTGCCAGTAGTGAGCCCGGGACAGTCTACGAGCAGTACTTC. Translation gives CASSEPGTVYEQYF.